Following are 16 T cell receptor beta chains from one sample sequenced in a study of T cell changes during pregnancy in multiple sclerosis. Profiling relied on immunoSEQ multiplex PCR, and the TCRdb table lists in-frame clones only, not all of them. The sample lists about 60,000 clones, 92% occurring once. The sequences come from CD4+ T cells from peripheral blood mononuclear cells, collected in the second trimester of pregnancy. The receptors come from a female donor with multiple sclerosis, enrolled in a pregnancy study.

The V gene is TRBV9, the J gene TRBJ2-1, with a possible D match to TRBD1 (6 bases). This CDR3 has 15 residues. Trimming removed 6 bases at V and 2 bases at J, with 15 bases between. Germline values: CDR1 SGDLS, CDR2 YYNGEE. CDR3 nucleotide sequence: TGTGCCAGCACTCAGCAGGGGCAAACCTACAATGAGCAGTTCTTC. Encoded protein: CASTQQGQTYNEQFF.

The genes are TRBV6-5 and TRBJ1-1; no clear D gene. Trimming cost V 0 bases and J 1 base, with 6 bases left between them. CDR1 and CDR2 (germline): MNHEY, SVGAGI. CDR3 length equals 14 residues. The CDR3 bases are TGTGCCAGCAGTTACTCAGGAGCGAACACTGAAGCTTTCTTT. Protein sequence: CASSYSGANTEAFF.

In its sample, this clone was seen many times. V gene TRBV2 combines with J gene TRBJ2-7; D gene unclear. The CDR3 consists of 12 residues. The germline V and J ends were trimmed by 2 bases and 2 bases, with 4 bases remaining between them. The V gene's germline CDR1 is SNHLY and CDR2 FYNNEI. The CDR3 nucleotides are TGTGCCAGCAGTGAAACTGCCTACGAGCAGTACTTC. Protein: CASSETAYEQYF.

This clone was counted once. Here the CDR3 DNA reads TGCAGTGCAGCTCCGGGATCTGAAGCTTTCTTT. Amino acids: CSAAPGSEAFF. The V call is TRBV20-1, the J call TRBJ1-1; the D is unclear. The CDR3 is 11 residues long. The V gene's germline CDR1 is DFQATT and CDR2 SNEGSKA (reference sequence). V was pared by 6 bases and J by 6 bases, with 11 bases between.

The rearrangement joins TRBV28 to TRBJ1-2; D is unclear. Germline CDR1 is MDHEN and CDR2 is SYDVKM. V gave up 7 bases and J gave up 1 base, with 7 bases separating them. This CDR3 spans 12 amino acids. DNA for the CDR3: TGTGCCAGCATTTCGGGTAACTATGGCTACACCTTC. Encoded protein: CASISGNYGYTF.

The chain joins TRBV11-2 to TRBJ2-7; 7 positions agree with TRBD1. The CDR3 has 15 amino acids. Germline V gene data show CDR1 as SGHAT and CDR2 as FQNNGV. Losses at the gene ends were 5 bases for V and 4 bases for J; bases not matched to a gene: 11. The CDR3 nucleotides read TGTGCCAGCAGCCTCGATAGAGGGGGCGGGTACGAGCAGTACTTC. Amino acids: CASSLDRGGGYEQYF.

The chain couples TRBV11-2 to TRBJ2-3; 8 bases line up with TRBD2. The CDR3 extends over 18 amino acids. Germline CDR1 is SGHAT and CDR2 is FQNNGV. V shed 5 bases and J 0 bases; nucleotides not matched to a gene: 13. In DNA form, the CDR3 reads TGTGCCAGCAGCCCGCAAGCGGGGGCCGAACCTAGCACAGATACGCAGTATTTT. This gives the protein CASSPQAGAEPSTDTQYF.

The chain links TRBV11-2 to TRBJ1-2; 8 bases align to TRBD1. The CDR3 has 15 amino acids. CDR1 and CDR2 (germline): SGHAT, FQNNGV. Germline trimming cut 6 bases from V and 0 bases from J; bases unmatched to any gene: 6. Here the CDR3 DNA reads TGTGCCAGCAGGGGGACAGGCGATTCTAACTATGGCTACACCTTC. Translated, it gives CASRGTGDSNYGYTF.

This chain uses TRBV6-5 with TRBJ1-6, with 7 nucleotides matching TRBD1. Germline V gene lookup returns CDR1 MNHEY and CDR2 SVGAGI. V dropped 7 bases and J dropped 10; count of bases not matched to a gene: 7. The CDR3 loop spans 13 amino acids. The CDR3 reads CASKETGISPLHF. The CDR3 region has the DNA TGTGCCAGCAAGGAGACAGGGATATCACCCCTCCACTTT.

This clone was counted a single time. The rearrangement joins TRBV7-9 to TRBJ1-2; D is ambiguous. Trimming took 3 bases from V and 5 from J, leaving 10 bases between them. Germline assignment: CDR1 SEHNR and CDR2 FQNEAQ (reference sequence). This CDR3 contains 13 residues. CDR3 sequence reads: CASSFDGLYGYTF. CDR3 DNA: TGTGCCAGCAGCTTTGATGGTCTATATGGCTACACCTTC.

This chain links TRBV2 with TRBJ1-3; D is undetermined. V was trimmed by 6 bases and J by 0 bases, leaving 9 bases between them. Per germline, CDR1 SNHLY and CDR2 FYNNEI. The CDR3 is 14 amino acids. The CDR3 DNA is TGTGCCAGCAGGACCGGGAACTCTGGAAACACCATATATTTT. This encodes CASRTGNSGNTIYF.

V gene TRBV4-1 combines with J gene TRBJ2-7; D is possibly TRBD2 (6 bases). The CDR3 has 13 amino acids. Germline assignment: CDR1 MGHRA and CDR2 YSYEKL. V gave up 1 base and J gave up 7 bases, with 11 bases separating them. In DNA form, the CDR3 reads TGCGCCAGCAGCCAAGGAGGGCGGGGAGAGCAGTACTTC. Translated, it gives CASSQGGRGEQYF.

The chain joins TRBV5-6 to TRBJ1-4; a possible D gene is TRBD1 (6 bases). The V and J ends lost 2 bases and 5 bases respectively, with 13 bases between them. CDR3 length: 15 residues. From germline, CDR1 is SGHDT and CDR2 YYEEEE. The CDR3, as DNA: TGTGCCAGCAGCTTCCTTACAGGGCTCAATGAAAAACTGTTTTTT. Protein product: CASSFLTGLNEKLFF.

This rearrangement joins TRBV9 to TRBJ2-3; 7 nucleotides line up with TRBD2. CDR1 and CDR2 (germline): SGDLS, YYNGEE. The CDR3 sequence is 15 residues long. V lost 3 bases, J lost 0 bases, and 4 bases stayed unmatched. CDR3 in amino acids: CASSGEGISTDTQYF. CDR3 sequence (DNA): TGTGCCAGCAGCGGGGAGGGAATAAGCACAGATACGCAGTATTTT.

The gene calls are TRBV27 and TRBJ2-1; the D is unclear. Trimming pared 5 bases from V and 3 bases from J, leaving 8 bases between. The CDR3 has 13 amino acids. The V gene's germline CDR1 is MNHEY and CDR2 SMNVEV (reference sequence). CDR3 in DNA: TGTGCCAGCAGTGGAGACCACTACAATGAGCAGTTCTTC. Translating it yields CASSGDHYNEQFF.

V gene TRBV19 combines with J gene TRBJ1-6, with D possibly TRBD1 on 5 matching bases. Trimming removed 3 bases at V and 7 bases at J, with 7 bases between. The length of the CDR3 is 13 residues. The germline V gene encodes CDR1 LNHDA and CDR2 SQIVND (reference sequence). DNA for the CDR3: TGTGCCAGTAGTATTGGGGGGAATTCACCCCTCCACTTT. This encodes CASSIGGNSPLHF.